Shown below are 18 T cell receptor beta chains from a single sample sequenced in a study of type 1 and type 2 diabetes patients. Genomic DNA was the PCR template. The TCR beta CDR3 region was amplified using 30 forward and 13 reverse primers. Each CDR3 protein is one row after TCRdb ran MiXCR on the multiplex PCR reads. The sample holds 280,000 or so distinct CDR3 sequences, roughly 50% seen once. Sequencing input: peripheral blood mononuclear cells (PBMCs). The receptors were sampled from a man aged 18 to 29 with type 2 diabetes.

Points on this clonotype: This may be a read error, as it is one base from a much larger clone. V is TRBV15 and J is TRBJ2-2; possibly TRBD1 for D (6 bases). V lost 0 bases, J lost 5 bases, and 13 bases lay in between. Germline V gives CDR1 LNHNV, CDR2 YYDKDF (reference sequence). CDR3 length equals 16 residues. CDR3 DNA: TGTGCCACCAGCAGAGAGGGGGCAGGGCAAACCGGGGAGCTGTTTTTT. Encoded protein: CATSREGAGQTGELFF.

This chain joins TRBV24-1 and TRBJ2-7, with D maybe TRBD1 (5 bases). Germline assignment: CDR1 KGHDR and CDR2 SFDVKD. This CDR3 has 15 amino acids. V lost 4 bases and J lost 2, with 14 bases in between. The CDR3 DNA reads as TGTGCCACCAGTGACCCGACAGTTCATCCCTACGAGCAGTACTTC. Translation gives CATSDPTVHPYEQYF.

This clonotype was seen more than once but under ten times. CDR3 nucleotides: TGTGCCAGCAGCCAAGGACGGTTAGGGGGGGCCTTGGAGACCCAGTACTTC. Its protein is CASSQGRLGGALETQYF. The J gene is TRBJ2-5, the V gene TRBV7-2; D may be TRBD2 (7 bases). V dropped 5 bases and J dropped 5 bases, with 24 bases sitting between them. In germline, CDR1 is SGHTA, CDR2 FQGNSA. The CDR3 extends over 17 amino acids.

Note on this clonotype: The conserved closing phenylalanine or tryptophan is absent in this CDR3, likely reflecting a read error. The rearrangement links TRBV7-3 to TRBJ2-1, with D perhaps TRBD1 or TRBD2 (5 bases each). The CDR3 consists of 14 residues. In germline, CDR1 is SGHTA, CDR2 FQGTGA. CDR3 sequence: CASSLNEGYNEQFL. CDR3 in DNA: TGTGCCAGCAGTTTAAATGAGGGGTACAATGAGCAGTTCCTC.

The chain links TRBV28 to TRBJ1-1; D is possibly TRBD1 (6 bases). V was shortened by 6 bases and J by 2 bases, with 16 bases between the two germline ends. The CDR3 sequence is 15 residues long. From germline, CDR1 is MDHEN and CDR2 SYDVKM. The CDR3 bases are TGTGCCAGCAGGCTCCGGACAGTTGTTAACACTGAAGCTTTCTTT. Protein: CASRLRTVVNTEAFF. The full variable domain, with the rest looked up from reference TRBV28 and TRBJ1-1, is DVKVTQSSRYLVKRTGEKVFLECVQDMDHENMFWYRQDPGLGLRLIYFSYDVKMKEKGDIPEGYSVSREKKERFSLILESASTNQTSMYLCASRLRTVVNTEAFFGQGTRLTVV.

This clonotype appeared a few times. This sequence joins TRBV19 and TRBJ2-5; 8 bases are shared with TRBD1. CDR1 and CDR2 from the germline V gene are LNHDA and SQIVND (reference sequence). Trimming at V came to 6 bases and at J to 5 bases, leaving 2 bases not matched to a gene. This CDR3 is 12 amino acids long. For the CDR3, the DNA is TGTGCCAGTAGCTACAGGGGGGAGACCCAGTACTTC. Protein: CASSYRGETQYF. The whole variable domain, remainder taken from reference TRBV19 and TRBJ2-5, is DGGITQSPKYLFRKEGQNVTLSCEQNLNHDAMYWYRQDPGQGLRLIYYSQIVNDFQKGDIAEGYSVSREKKESFPLTVTSAQKNPTAFYLCASSYRGETQYFGPGTRLLVL.

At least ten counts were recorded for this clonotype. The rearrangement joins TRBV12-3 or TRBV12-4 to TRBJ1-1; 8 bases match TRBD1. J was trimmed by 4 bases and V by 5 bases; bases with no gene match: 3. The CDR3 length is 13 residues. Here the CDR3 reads CASSQGAVTEAFF. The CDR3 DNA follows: TGTGCCAGCAGTCAGGGGGCGGTCACTGAAGCTTTCTTT.

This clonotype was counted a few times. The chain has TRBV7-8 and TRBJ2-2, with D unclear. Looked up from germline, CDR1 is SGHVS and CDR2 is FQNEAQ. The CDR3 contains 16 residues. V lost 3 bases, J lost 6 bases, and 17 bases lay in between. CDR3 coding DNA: TGTGCCAGCAGCTTTTCACTTTACACGGATCCCGGGGAGCTGTTTTTT. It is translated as CASSFSLYTDPGELFF.

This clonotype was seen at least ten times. CDR3 residues: CASSEYWQVTEAFF. CDR3 sequence (DNA): TGTGCCAGCAGTGAATATTGGCAGGTAACTGAAGCTTTCTTT. The chain has TRBV25-1 and TRBJ1-1; D is ambiguous. The V end lost 0 bases, the J end lost 5 bases, and 10 bases lay between the germline ends. From germline, CDR1 is MGHDK and CDR2 SYGVNS. The CDR3 has 14 amino acids. The entire variable domain, with the rest obtained from reference TRBV25-1 and TRBJ1-1, is as follows: EADIYQTPRYLVIGTGKKITLECSQTMGHDKMYWYQQDPGMELHLIHYSYGVNSTEKGDLSSESTVSRIRTEHFPLTLESARPSHTSQYLCASSEYWQVTEAFFGQGTRLTVV.

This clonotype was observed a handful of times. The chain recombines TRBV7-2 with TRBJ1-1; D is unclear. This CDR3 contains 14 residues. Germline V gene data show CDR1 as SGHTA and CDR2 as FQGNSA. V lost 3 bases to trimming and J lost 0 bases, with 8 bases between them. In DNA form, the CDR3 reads TGTGCCAGCAGCTTTGCGGCGGTGAACACTGAAGCTTTCTTT. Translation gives CASSFAAVNTEAFF.

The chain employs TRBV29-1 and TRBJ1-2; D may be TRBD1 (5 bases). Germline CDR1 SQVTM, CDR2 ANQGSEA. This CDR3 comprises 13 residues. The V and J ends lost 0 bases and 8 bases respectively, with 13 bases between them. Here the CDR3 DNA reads TGCAGCGTTGAAGATCCCCAGGGAGTGGGCTACACCTTC. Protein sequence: CSVEDPQGVGYTF.

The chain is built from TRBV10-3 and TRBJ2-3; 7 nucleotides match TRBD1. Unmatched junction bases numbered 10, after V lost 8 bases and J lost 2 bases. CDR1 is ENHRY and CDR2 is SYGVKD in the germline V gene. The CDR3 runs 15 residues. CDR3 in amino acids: CAISTGKSHTDTQYF. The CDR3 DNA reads TGTGCCATCTCGACAGGGAAGAGCCACACAGATACGCAGTATTTT.

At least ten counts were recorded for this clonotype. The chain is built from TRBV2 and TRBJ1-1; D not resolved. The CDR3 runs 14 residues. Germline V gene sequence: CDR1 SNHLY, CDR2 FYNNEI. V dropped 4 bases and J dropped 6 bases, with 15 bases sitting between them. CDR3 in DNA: TGTGCCAGCAGTGCCGGAGGAAGAAGGGCTGAAGCTTTCTTT. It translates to CASSAGGRRAEAFF.

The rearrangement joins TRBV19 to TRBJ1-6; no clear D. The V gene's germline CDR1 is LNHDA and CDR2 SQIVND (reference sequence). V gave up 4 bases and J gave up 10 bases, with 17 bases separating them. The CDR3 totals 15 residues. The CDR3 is CASSTRSNLRSPLHF. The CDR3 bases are TGTGCCAGTAGTACGAGATCCAATTTAAGGTCACCCCTCCACTTT.

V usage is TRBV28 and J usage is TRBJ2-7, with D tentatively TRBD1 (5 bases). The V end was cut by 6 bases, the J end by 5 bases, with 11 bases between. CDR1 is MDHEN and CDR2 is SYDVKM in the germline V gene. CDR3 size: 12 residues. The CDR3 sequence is CASRVQGNEQYF. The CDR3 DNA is TGTGCCAGCAGGGTGCAGGGCAACGAGCAGTACTTC.

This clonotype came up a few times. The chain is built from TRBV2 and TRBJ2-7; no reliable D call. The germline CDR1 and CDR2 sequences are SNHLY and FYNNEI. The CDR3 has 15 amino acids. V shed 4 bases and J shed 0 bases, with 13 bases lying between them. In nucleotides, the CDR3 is TGTGCCAGCAGTGCCCGTCAGCTGGGCTCCTACGAGCAGTACTTC. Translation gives CASSARQLGSYEQYF.

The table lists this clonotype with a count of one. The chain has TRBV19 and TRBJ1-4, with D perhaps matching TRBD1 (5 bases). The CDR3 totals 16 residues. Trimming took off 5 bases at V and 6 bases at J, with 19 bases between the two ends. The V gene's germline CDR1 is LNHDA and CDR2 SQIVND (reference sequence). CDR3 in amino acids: CASSAWGGNSDEKLFF. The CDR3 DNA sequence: TGTGCCAGTAGTGCCTGGGGCGGTAATAGCGATGAAAAACTGTTTTTT.

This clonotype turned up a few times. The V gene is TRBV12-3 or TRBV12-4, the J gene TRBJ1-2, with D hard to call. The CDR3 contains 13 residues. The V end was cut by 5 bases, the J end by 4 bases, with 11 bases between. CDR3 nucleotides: TGTGCCAGCAGTCCCGGGTTGGGCTATGGCTACACCTTC. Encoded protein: CASSPGLGYGYTF.